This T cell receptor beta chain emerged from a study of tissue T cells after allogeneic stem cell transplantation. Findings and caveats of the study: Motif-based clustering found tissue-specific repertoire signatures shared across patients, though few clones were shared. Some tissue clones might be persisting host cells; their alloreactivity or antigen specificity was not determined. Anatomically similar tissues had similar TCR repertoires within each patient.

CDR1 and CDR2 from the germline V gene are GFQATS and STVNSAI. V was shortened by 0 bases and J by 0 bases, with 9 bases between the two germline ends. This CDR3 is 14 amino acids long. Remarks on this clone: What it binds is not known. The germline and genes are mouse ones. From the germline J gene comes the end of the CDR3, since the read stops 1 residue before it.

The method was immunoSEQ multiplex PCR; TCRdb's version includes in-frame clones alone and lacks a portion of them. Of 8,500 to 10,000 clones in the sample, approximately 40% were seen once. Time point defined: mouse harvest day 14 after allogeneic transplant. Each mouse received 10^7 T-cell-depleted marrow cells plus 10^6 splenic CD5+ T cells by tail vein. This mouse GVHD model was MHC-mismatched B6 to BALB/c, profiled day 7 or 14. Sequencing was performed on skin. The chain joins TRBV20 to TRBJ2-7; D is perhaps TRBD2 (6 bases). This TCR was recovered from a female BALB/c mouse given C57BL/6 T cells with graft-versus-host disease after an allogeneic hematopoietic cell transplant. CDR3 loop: CGARDWGFSYEQYF. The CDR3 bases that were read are TGTGGTGCTAGGGACTGGGGTTTCTCCTATGAACAGTAC.